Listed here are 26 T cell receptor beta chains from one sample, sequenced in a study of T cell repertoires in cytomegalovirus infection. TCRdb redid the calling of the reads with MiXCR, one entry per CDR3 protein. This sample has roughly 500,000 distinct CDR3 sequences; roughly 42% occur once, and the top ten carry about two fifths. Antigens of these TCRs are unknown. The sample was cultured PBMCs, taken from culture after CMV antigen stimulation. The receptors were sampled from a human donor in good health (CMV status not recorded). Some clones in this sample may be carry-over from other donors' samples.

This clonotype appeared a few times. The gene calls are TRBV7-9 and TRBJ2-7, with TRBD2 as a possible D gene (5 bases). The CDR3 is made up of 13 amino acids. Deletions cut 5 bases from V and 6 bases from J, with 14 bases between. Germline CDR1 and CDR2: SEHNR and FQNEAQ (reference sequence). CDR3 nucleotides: TGTGCCAGCAGCCCTTCCGGGGTGGGCGAGCAGTACTTC. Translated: CASSPSGVGEQYF.

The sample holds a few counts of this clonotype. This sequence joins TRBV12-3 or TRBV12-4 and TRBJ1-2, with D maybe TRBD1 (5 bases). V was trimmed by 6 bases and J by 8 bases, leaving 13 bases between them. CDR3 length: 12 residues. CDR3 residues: CASSPGGEGYTF. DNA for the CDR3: TGTGCCAGCAGCCCGGGGGGGGAAGGCTACACCTTC.

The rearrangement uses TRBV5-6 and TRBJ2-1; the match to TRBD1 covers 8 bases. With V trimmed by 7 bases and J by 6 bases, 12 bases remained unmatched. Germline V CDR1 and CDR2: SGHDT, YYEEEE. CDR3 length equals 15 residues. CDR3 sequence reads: CASRQWDRTFNEQFF. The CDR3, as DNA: TGTGCCAGCCGCCAATGGGACAGGACCTTCAATGAGCAGTTCTTC. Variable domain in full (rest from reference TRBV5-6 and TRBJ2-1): DAGVTQSPTHLIKTRGQQVTLRCSPKSGHDTVSWYQQALGQGPQFIFQYYEEEERQRGNFPDRFSGHQFPNYSSELNVNALLLGDSALYLCASRQWDRTFNEQFFGPGTRLTVL.

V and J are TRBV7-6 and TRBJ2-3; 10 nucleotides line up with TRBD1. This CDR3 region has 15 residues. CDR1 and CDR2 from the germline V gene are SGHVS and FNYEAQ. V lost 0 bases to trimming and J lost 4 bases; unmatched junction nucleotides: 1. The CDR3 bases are TGTGCCAGCAGCTTAGCTGGGACAGGGGCAGATACGCAGTATTTT. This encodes CASSLAGTGADTQYF. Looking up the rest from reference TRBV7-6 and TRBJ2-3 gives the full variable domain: GAGVSQSPRYKVTKRGQDVALRCDPISGHVSLYWYRQALGQGPEFLTYFNYEAQQDKSGLPNDRFSAERPEGSISTLTIQRTEQRDSAMYRCASSLAGTGADTQYFGPGTRLTVL.

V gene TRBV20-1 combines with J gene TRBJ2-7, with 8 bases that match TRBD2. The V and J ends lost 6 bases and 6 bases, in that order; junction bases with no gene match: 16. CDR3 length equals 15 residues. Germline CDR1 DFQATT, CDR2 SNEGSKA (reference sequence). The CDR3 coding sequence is TGCAGTGCCCCTCGGGACGGGAGGGCCGGGGTCGAGCAGTACTTC. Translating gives CSAPRDGRAGVEQYF.

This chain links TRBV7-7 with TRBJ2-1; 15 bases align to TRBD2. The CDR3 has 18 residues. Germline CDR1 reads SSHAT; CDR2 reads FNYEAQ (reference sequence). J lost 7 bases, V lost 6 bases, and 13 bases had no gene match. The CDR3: CASSRGLAGGPRWNEQFF. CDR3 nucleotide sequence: TGTGCCAGCAGTCGTGGACTAGCGGGAGGGCCTAGGTGGAATGAGCAGTTCTTC.

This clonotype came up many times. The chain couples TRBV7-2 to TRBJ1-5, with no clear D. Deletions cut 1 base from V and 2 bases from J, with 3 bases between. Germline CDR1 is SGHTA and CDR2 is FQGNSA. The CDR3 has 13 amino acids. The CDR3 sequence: CASSLVGNQPQHF. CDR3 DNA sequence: TGTGCCAGCAGCTTAGTGGGCAATCAGCCCCAGCATTTT.

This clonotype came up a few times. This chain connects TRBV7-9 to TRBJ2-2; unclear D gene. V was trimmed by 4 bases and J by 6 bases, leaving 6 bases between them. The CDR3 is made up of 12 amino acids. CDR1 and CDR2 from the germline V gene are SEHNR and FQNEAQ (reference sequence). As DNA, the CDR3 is TGTGCCAGCAGCTCCCGAGCCGGGGAGCTGTTTTTT. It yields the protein CASSSRAGELFF.

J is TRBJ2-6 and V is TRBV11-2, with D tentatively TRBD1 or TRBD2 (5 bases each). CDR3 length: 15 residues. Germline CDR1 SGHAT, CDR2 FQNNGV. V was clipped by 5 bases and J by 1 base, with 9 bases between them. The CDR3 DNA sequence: TGTGCCAGCAGCAGGGACCCGTCTGGGGCCAACGTCCTGACTTTC. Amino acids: CASSRDPSGANVLTF.

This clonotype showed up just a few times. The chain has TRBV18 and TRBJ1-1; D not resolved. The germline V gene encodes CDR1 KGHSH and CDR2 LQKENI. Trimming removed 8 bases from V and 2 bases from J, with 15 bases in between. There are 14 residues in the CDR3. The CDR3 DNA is TGTGCCAGCAGCCCCCCGGGTTCAAACACTGAAGCTTTCTTT. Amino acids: CASSPPGSNTEAFF.

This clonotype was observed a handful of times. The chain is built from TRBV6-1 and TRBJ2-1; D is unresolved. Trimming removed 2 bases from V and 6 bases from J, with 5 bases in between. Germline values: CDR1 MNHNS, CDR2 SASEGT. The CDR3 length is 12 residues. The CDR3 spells CASSEQFNEQFF. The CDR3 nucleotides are TGTGCCAGCAGTGAACAGTTCAATGAGCAGTTCTTC.

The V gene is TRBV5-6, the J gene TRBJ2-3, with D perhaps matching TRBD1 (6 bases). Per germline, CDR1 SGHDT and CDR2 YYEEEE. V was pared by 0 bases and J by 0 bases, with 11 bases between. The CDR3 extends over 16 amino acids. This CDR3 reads CASSLVTGPSTDTQYF. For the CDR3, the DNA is TGTGCCAGCAGCTTGGTGACAGGTCCTAGCACAGATACGCAGTATTTT.

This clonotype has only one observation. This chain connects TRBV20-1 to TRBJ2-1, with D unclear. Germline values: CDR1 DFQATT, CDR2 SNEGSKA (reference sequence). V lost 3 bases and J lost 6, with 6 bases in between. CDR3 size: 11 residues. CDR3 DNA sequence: TGCAGTGCTAGTGGGGTCAATGAGCAGTTCTTC. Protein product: CSASGVNEQFF.

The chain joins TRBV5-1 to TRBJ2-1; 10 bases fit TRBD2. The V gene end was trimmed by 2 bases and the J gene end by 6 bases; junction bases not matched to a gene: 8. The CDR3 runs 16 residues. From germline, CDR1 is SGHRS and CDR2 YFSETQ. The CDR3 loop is CASSLAGGPSVNEQFF. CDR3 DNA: TGCGCCAGCAGCTTAGCGGGAGGGCCTTCCGTCAATGAGCAGTTCTTC. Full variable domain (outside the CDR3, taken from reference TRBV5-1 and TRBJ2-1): KAGVTQTPRYLIKTRGQQVTLSCSPISGHRSVSWYQQTPGQGLQFLFEYFSETQRNKGNFPGRFSGRQFSNSRSEMNVSTLELGDSALYLCASSLAGGPSVNEQFFGPGTRLTVL.

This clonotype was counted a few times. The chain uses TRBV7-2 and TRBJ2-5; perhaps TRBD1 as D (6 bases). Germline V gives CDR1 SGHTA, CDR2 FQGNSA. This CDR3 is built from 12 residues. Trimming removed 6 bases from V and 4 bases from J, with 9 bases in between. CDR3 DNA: TGTGCCAGCAGAGGGGGTCCAGAGACCCAGTACTTC. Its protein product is CASRGGPETQYF.

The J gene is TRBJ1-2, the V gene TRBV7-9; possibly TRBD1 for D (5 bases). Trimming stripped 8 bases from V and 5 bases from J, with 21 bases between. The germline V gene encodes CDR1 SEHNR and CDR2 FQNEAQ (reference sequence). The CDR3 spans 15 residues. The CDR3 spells CASHRVGALVYGYTF. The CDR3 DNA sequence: TGTGCCAGCCACAGAGTCGGGGCCCTCGTGTATGGCTACACCTTC.

The DNA for the CDR3 is TGTGCCAGCAGTAAGACCCCGAACACTGAAGCTTTCTTT. This codes for CASSKTPNTEAFF. The rearrangement joins TRBV12-3 or TRBV12-4 to TRBJ1-1; no firm D call. The CDR3 is 13 amino acids. V dropped 5 bases and J dropped 1 base, with 8 bases sitting between them.

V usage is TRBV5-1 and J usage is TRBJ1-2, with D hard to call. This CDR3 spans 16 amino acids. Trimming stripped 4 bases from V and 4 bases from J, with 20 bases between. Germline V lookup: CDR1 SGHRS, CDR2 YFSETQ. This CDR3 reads CASSHSTRRDLYGYTF. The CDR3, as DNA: TGCGCCAGCAGCCACTCTACCCGGAGAGATCTCTATGGCTACACCTTC.

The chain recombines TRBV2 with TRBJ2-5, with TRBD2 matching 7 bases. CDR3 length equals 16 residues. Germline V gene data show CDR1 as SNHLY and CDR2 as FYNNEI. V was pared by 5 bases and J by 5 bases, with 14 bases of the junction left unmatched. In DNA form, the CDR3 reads TGTGCCAGCAGTACCCCTTCGACTGGCGGGGGTGAGACCCAGTACTTC. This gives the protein CASSTPSTGGGETQYF.

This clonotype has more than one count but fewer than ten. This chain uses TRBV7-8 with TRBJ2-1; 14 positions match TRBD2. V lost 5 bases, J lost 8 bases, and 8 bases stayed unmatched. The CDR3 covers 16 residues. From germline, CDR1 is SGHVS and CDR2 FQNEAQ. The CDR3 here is CASSPRLAGGPHEQFF. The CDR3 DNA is TGTGCCAGCAGCCCGAGACTAGCGGGAGGGCCTCATGAGCAGTTCTTC.

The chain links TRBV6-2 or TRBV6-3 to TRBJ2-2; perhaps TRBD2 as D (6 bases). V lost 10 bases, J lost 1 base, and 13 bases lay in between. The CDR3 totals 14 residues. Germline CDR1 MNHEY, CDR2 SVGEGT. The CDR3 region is CATQGRENTGELFF. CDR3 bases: TGTGCCACTCAAGGGCGGGAGAACACCGGGGAGCTGTTTTTT.

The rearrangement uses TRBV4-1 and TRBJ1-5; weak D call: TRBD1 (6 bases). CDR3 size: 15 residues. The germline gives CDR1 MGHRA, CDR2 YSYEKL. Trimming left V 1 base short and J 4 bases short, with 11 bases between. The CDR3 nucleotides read TGCGCCAGCAGCCAAGTCCGGACAGTAAATCAGCCCCAGCATTTT. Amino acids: CASSQVRTVNQPQHF.

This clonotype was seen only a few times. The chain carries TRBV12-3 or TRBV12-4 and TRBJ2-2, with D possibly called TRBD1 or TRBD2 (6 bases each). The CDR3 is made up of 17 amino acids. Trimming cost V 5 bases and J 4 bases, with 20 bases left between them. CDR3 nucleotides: TGTGCCAGCAGTCCTACCAGGGGAGGAGGGGGCACCGGGGAGCTGTTTTTT. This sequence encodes CASSPTRGGGGTGELFF.

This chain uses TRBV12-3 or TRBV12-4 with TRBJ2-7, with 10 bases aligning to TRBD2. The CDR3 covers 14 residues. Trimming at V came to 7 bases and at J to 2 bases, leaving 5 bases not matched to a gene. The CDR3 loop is CASTPGLAPYEQYF. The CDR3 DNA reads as TGTGCCAGCACCCCGGGACTAGCGCCCTACGAGCAGTACTTC.

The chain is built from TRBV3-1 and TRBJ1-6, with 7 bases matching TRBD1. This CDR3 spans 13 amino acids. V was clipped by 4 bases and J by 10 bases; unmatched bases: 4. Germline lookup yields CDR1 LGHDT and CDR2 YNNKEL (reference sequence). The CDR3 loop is CASSPGGKSPLHF. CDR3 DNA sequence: TGTGCCAGCAGCCCAGGGGGAAAATCACCCCTCCACTTT. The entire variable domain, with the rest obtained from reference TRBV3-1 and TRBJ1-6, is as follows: DTAVSQTPKYLVTQMGNDKSIKCEQNLGHDTMYWYKQDSKKFLKIMFSYNNKELIINETVPNRFSPKSPDKAHLNLHINSLELGDSAVYFCASSPGGKSPLHFGNGTRLTVT.

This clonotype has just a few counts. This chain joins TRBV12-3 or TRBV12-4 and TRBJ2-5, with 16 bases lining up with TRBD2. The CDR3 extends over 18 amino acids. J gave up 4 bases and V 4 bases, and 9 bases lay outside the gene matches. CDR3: CASSSAGTSGGAPETQYF. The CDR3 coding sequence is TGTGCCAGCAGTTCCGCCGGGACTAGCGGGGGGGCCCCAGAGACCCAGTACTTC.